This T cell receptor (beta chain) was identified during a study of T cells in tumors after PD-1 blockade. This CDR3 region has 13 residues. V was trimmed by 6 bases and J by 0 bases, leaving 8 bases between them. Germline assignment: CDR1 MDHEN and CDR2 SYDVKM. The repertoire was sequenced with immunoSEQ multiplex PCR; TCRdb's copy has only in-frame clones and lacks some. Of fewer than 40,000 clones listed, roughly four fifths were seen once; the top ten hold approximately 40%. This sample comprised PBMCs, obtained after anti-PD-1 treatment. The clonotype comes from a human donor with basal cell carcinoma. V usage is TRBV28 and J usage is TRBJ1-2; D unresolved. The CDR3 DNA follows: TGTGCCAGCAGCCGCTCCTCTAACTATGGCTACACCTTC. Translated: CASSRSSNYGYTF.